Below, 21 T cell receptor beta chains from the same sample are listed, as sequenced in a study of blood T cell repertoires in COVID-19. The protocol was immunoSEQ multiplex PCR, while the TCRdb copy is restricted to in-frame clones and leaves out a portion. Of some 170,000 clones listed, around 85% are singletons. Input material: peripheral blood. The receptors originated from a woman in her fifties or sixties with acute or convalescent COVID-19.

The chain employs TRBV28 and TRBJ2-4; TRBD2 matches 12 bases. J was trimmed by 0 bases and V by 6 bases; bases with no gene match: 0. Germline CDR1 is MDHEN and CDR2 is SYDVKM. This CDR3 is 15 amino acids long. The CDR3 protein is CASRGLAGAKNIQYF. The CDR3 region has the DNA TGTGCCAGCAGGGGACTAGCGGGAGCCAAAAACATTCAGTACTTC.

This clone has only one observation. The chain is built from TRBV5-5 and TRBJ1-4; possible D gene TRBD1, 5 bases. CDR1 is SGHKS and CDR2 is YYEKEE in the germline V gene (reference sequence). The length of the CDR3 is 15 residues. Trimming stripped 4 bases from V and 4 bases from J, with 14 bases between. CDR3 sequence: CASSHWGDGNEKLFF. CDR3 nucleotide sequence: TGTGCCAGCAGCCACTGGGGGGACGGTAATGAAAAACTGTTTTTT.

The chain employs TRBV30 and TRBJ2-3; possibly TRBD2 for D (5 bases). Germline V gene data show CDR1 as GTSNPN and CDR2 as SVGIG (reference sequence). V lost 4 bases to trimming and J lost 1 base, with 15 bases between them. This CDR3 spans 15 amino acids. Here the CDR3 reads CAWTEGLGRTDTQYF. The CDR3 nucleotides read TGTGCCTGGACCGAGGGTTTGGGCCGCACAGATACGCAGTATTTT.

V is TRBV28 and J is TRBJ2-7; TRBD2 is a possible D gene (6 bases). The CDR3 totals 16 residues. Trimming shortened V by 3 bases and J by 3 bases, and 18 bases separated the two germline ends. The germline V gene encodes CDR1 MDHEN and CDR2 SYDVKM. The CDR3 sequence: CASSFGARAGFYEQYF. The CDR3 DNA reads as TGTGCCAGCAGTTTTGGTGCCCGGGCGGGATTCTACGAGCAGTACTTC.

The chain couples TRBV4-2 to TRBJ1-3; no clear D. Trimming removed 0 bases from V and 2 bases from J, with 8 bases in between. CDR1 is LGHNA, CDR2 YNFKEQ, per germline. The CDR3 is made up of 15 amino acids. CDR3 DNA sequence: TGTGCCAGCAGCCAAGAGCGTCAACCTGGAAACACCATATATTTT. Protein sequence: CASSQERQPGNTIYF.

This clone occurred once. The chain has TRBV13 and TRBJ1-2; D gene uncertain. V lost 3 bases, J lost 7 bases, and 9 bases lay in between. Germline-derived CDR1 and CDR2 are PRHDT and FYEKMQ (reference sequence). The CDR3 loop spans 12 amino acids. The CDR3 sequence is CASSFPRAGYTF. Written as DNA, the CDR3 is TGTGCCAGCAGCTTTCCGAGGGCTGGCTACACCTTC.

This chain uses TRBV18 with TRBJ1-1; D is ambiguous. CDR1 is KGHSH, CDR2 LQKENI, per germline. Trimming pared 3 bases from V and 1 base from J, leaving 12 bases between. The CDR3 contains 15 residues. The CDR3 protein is CASSPQRGGNTEAFF. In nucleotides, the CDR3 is TGTGCCAGCTCACCCCAGAGAGGAGGGAACACTGAAGCTTTCTTT.

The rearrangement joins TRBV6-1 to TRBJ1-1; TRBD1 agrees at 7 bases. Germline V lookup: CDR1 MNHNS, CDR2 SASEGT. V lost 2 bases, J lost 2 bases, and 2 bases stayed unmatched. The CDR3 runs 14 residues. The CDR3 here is CASSEYRGNTEAFF. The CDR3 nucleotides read TGTGCCAGCAGTGAATACAGGGGAAACACTGAAGCTTTCTTT.

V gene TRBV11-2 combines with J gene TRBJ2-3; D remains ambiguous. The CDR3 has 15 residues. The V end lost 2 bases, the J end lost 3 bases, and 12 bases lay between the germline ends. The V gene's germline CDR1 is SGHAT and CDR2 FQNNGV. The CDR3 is CASSLSPVQTDTQYF. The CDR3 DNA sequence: TGTGCCAGCAGCTTAAGTCCAGTTCAAACAGATACGCAGTATTTT.

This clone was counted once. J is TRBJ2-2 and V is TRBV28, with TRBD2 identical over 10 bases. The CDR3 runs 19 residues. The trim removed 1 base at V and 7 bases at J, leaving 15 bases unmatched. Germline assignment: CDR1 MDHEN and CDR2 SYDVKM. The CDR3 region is CASSLSPGASGRGYGELFF. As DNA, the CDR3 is TGTGCCAGCAGTTTATCCCCCGGGGCTAGCGGGAGAGGGTACGGGGAGCTGTTTTTT.

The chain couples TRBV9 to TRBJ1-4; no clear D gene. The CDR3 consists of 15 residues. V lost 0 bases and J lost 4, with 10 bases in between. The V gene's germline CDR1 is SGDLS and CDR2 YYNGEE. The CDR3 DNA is TGTGCCAGCAGCGTAGAAGGAGGCCTTAATGAAAAACTGTTTTTT. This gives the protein CASSVEGGLNEKLFF. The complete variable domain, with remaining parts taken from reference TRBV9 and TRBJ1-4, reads DSGVTQTPKHLITATGQRVTLRCSPRSGDLSVYWYQQSLDQGLQFLIQYYNGEERAKGNILERFSAQQFPDLHSELNLSSLELGDSALYFCASSVEGGLNEKLFFGSGTQLSVL.

CDR3: CASTTLGLADSYNEQFF. CDR3 DNA sequence: TGTGCCAGTACCACCCTGGGACTAGCGGATTCCTACAATGAGCAGTTCTTC. The chain recombines TRBV19 with TRBJ2-1, with TRBD2 identical over 11 bases. The V gene's germline CDR1 is LNHDA and CDR2 SQIVND (reference sequence). CDR3 length: 17 amino acids. V gave up 7 bases and J gave up 1 base; unmatched junction bases: 9.

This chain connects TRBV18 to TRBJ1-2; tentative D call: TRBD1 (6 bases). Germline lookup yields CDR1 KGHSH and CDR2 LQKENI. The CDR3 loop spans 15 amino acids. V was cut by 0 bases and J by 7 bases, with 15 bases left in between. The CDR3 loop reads CASSPPRAGVTGYTF. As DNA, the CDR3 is TGTGCCAGCTCACCACCCAGGGCAGGGGTGACTGGCTACACCTTC.

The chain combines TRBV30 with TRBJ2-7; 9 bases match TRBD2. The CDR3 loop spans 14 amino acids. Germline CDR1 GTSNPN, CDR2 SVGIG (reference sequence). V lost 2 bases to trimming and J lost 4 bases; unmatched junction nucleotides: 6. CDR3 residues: CAWSFPGLAYEQYV. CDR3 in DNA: TGTGCCTGGAGTTTTCCGGGACTAGCATACGAGCAGTACGTC.

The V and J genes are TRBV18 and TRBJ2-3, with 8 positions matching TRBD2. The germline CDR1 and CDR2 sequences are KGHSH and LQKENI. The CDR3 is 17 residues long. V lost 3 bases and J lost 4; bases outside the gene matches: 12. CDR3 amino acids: CASSPPASGRSPDTQYF. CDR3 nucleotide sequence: TGTGCCAGCTCACCCCCCGCCAGCGGGAGATCTCCAGATACGCAGTATTTT.

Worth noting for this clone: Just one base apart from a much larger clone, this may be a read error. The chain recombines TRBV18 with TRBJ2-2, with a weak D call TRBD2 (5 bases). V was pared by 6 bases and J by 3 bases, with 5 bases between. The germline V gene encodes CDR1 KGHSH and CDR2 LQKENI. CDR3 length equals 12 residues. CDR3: CASSRDTGELFF. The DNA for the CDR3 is TGTGCCAGCTCGCGGGACACCGGGGAGCTGTTTTTT.

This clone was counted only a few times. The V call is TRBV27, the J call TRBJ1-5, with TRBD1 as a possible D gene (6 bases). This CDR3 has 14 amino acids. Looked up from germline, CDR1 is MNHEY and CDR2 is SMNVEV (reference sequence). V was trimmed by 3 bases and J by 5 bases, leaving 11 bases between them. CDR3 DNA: TGTGCCAGCAGTTTGTTTCAGGGGCATCAGCCCCAGCATTTT. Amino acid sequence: CASSLFQGHQPQHF.

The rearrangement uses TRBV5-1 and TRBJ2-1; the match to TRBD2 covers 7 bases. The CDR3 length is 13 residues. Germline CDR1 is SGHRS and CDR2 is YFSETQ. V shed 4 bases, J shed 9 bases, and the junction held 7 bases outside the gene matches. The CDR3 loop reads CASSLGQRGEQFF. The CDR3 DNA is TGCGCCAGCAGCCTGGGCCAGCGGGGTGAGCAGTTCTTC.

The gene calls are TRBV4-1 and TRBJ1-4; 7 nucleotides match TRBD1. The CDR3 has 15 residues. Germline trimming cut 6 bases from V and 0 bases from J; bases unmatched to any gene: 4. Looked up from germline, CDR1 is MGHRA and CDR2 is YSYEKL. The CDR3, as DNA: TGCGCCAGCAGTACAGGGGAGACAACTAATGAAAAACTGTTTTTT. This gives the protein CASSTGETTNEKLFF.

The CDR3 bases are TGTGCCAGTAGTATACGACACGGTTTTTCCTATGGCTACACCTTC. It translates to CASSIRHGFSYGYTF. The chain uses TRBV19 and TRBJ1-2; D ambiguous. From germline, CDR1 is LNHDA and CDR2 SQIVND (reference sequence). V was shortened by 2 bases and J by 4 bases, with 14 bases between the two germline ends. The CDR3 totals 15 residues.

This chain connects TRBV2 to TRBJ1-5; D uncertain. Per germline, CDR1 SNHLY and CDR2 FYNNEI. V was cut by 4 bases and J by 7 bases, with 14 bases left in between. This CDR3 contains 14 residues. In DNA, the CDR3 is TGTGCCAGCAGTGCTCAAACGGGTGAACAGCCCCAGCATTTT. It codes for CASSAQTGEQPQHF.